These T cell receptor beta chains were read from a single sample in a study of PD-L1 blockade in urothelial cancer. The table came from immunoSEQ multiplex PCR; TCRdb's copy has only in-frame clones and leaves some out. Of approximately 91,000 clones in the sample, approximately 82% are singletons; the top ten hold around 7.7%. The sample was PBMCs, taken around atezolizumab (anti-PD-L1) treatment. These receptors were taken from a man between 65 and 80 years old with urothelial cancer. Both conserved end residues are trimmed from each CDR3. The order of the fields is J gene, V gene, CDR3 protein.

TRBJ1-4,TRBV25-1,ASSESPGGTNEKLF
TRBJ2-2,TRBV27,ASSSLGAGKTGELF
TRBJ1-5,TRBV6-5,ASSPGLNNQPQH
TRBJ2-1,TRBV7-8,ASSLDLDNEQF
TRBJ1-1,TRBV11-3,ASSSDAGNPAF
TRBJ1-2,TRBV19,ASSTSISTIYGYT
TRBJ2-5,TRBV6-1,ASSDFGSGETQY
TRBJ2-5,TRBV6-6,ASSYPATILETQY
TRBJ1-1,TRBV20-1,RGLQGAEAF
TRBJ1-3,TRBV19,ASSVHRDSTIY
TRBJ1-6,TRBV5-1,ASSSRTGEDSPLH
TRBJ1-2,TRBV6-6,ASSPGGRYGYT
TRBJ1-6,TRBV5-4,ASSLATGGSPLH
TRBJ1-1,TRBV6-6,ASSYEALRAF
TRBJ2-7,TRBV7-2,ASSLAGQTPIYEQY
TRBJ2-5,TRBV5-1,ASSLGRTSETQY
TRBJ1-2,TRBV7-2,ASSLGRGGPNYGYT